This T cell receptor (beta chain) was sequenced in a study of OX40 agonist ivuxolimab in advanced cancers. Study as a whole: From roughly 20 to 90 years was the age range, with a mean of roughly 64 years, and around 84% were male. Two patients with cutaneous melanoma and one with hepatocellular carcinoma, three in total, showed partial responses. Study outcomes and limitations: CD4+ T cells averaged fewer expanded clones than CD8+ T cells. Clonal expansion was seen in CD4+ and CD8+ blood T cells by week 6 at 0.1 to 3.0 mg/kg.

This CDR3 comprises 16 residues. Germline-derived CDR1 and CDR2 are MGHRA and YSYEKL. Trimming cost V 0 bases and J 0 bases, with 9 bases left between them. Using immunoSEQ multiplex PCR, the repertoire was profiled, and TCRdb retains in-frame clones only, with some absent. In the table there are around 63,000 clones, 80% to 95% of which are singletons. A remark on this clone: Its antigen is currently unknown.

The V gene is TRBV4-1, the J gene TRBJ2-1; D uncertain. The receptor's source is an adult with an advanced solid tumor such as melanoma, head and neck, liver or kidney cancer. The sequencing used CD4+ or CD8+ T cells sorted from blood, collected in a trial of the OX40 agonist ivuxolimab. The CDR3 DNA reads as TGCGCCAGCAGCCAAGAAGGGCCCCACTCCTACAATGAGCAGTTCTTC. It is translated as CASSQEGPHSYNEQFF.